What follows describes a single T cell receptor (beta chain). Its cognate antigen is unknown. The record originates from a study of T cell responses to AZD1222 COVID-19 vaccine. Turning to the study itself: Pooled in the analysis were second doses at about 4 or about 12 weeks.

General study findings and limits: The donor group comprised mostly white British people and more females; the analysis possibly underestimated clonal diversity. Baseline seropositivity occurred in only a handful of AZD1222 recipients.

Germline CDR1 LNHDA, CDR2 SQIVND (reference sequence). There are 13 residues in the CDR3. V was pared by 9 bases and J by 7 bases, with 8 bases of the junction left unmatched. Method: immunoSEQ multiplex PCR; TCRdb's copy keeps in-frame clones and lacks some. The sample holds some 110,000 clones; around 87% are singletons and the top ten take 3.1%. V and J are TRBV19 and TRBJ1-1, with TRBD1 matching 10 bases. The receptor was isolated from an adult in good health. Sequenced material: peripheral blood, taken on day 0 of AZD1222 vaccination. Here the CDR3 DNA reads TGTGCCAGCCTAGACAGGGGGCTTGGTGAAGCTTTCTTT. Translated: CASLDRGLGEAFF.